The clone carrying this T cell receptor (beta chain) was observed once. The source of the sample is a study of blood T cell repertoires in COVID-19. The assay was immunoSEQ multiplex PCR, and TCRdb's table has in-frame clones only and misses some. The table lists about 49,000 clones, 81% of them singletons. This CDR3 spans 13 amino acids. CDR1 and CDR2 from the germline V gene are SGHTA and FQGTGA. The ends lost 5 bases at V and 10 bases at J; junction bases unmatched: 6. The sequence came from a woman older than 75 with COVID-19, enrolled during active disease. The J gene is TRBJ2-1, the V gene TRBV7-3, with 9 bases fitting TRBD2. Sequenced input: peripheral blood. This CDR3 is CASSPRTSDEQFF. DNA for the CDR3: TGTGCCAGCAGCCCGCGGACTAGCGACGAGCAGTTCTTC.